The rows below give T cell receptor beta chains drawn from one sample of a study of shared clonotypes between healthy human individuals. Profiling relied on immunoSEQ multiplex PCR, and the TCRdb table lists in-frame clones only, not all of them. Of approximately 2.4 million clones listed, approximately 94% are singletons. Sequencing was carried out using naive CD4+ T cells sorted from blood. The receptor source for this set is a man younger than 30 in good health. Both conserved end residues are part of each CDR3. The order of the fields is clone size, V gene, D gene, J gene, CDR3 protein. The D gene is left open where the match is weak. Expanded clones are given a class, and other clones once, few, many or no size at all.

.	TRBV5-1	TRBD1	TRBJ2-1	CASRDGTGTRNEQFF
.	TRBV18	.	TRBJ1-6	CASSPGQALNSPLHF
.	TRBV30	.	TRBJ1-2	CAWREGQNPYYGYTF
.	TRBV7-2	.	TRBJ2-4	CASSLSTKNIQYF
.	TRBV7-2	TRBD1	TRBJ1-6	CASSETGRTYNSPLHF
once	TRBV2	TRBD1	TRBJ2-7	CASSVGTGAYEQYF
.	TRBV11-2	TRBD2	TRBJ2-7	CASSLLLSGGGPGSYEQYF
.	TRBV6-6	.	TRBJ1-6	CASTLTGQGNSPLHF
.	TRBV29-1	TRBD1	TRBJ1-1	CSAGQANTEAFF
.	TRBV11-2	TRBD1	TRBJ2-7	CASSSYRGAYEQYF
.	TRBV18	.	TRBJ2-7	CASSPPPGYEQYF
once	TRBV6-5	.	TRBJ2-3	CASSRGRERADTQYF
.	TRBV7-8	.	TRBJ2-7	CASSRNSYEQYF
.	TRBV6-1	TRBD2	TRBJ2-5	CASSSSGRYQETQYF
few	TRBV30	.	TRBJ1-2	CAWSGNQYGYTF
.	TRBV5-1	.	TRBJ2-1	CASSLGADNEQFF
.	TRBV15	.	TRBJ2-7	CATSRDLQHEQYF
.	TRBV4-3	.	TRBJ1-3	CASSQDQALSGNTIYF
few	TRBV30	.	TRBJ1-6	CAWGRGNSPLHF
.	TRBV4-1	TRBD1	TRBJ2-2	CASSQGQGRTGELFF
.	TRBV4-1	.	TRBJ1-1	CASSQGGPNMGAFF
.	TRBV18	TRBD2	TRBJ2-7	CASSPPGGSVNEQYF
once	TRBV18	.	TRBJ1-1	CASSLGGEKTEAFF
once	TRBV30	TRBD1	TRBJ2-7	CAWSVSLRQGGNEQYF
.	TRBV7-9	.	TRBJ2-7	CASSFDQLEQYF
.	TRBV18	TRBD1	TRBJ1-6	CASSPSTGGHSPLHF
.	TRBV6-5	.	TRBJ1-2	CASSYFQGNAYGYTF
.	TRBV6-1	.	TRBJ2-7	CASSEIGSYSYEQYF
.	TRBV30	TRBD2	TRBJ2-5	CAWAGGETQYF
.	TRBV30	TRBD1	TRBJ1-5	CAWSLPGTAQHF
.	TRBV2	.	TRBJ1-6	CASSDLDPLTNSPLHF
.	TRBV7-2	TRBD1	TRBJ2-5	CASSLKDRGGLETQYF
once	TRBV11-2	.	TRBJ2-7	CASSQRWQPDEQYF
once	TRBV30	.	TRBJ2-3	CAWDISTDTQYF
.	TRBV15	.	TRBJ2-6	CATSSFRDSGANVLTF
.	TRBV27	.	TRBJ1-1	CASSFQQGPRMNTEAFF
.	TRBV10-2	.	TRBJ2-5	CASSQGGGVVQYF
.	TRBV6-6	TRBD2	TRBJ2-7	CASRPGTSGTYEQYF
.	TRBV5-1	.	TRBJ2-6	CASSVSGSGANVLTF
.	TRBV9	TRBD2	TRBJ2-5	CASSLTSGQETQYF
.	TRBV6-5	.	TRBJ1-6	CASSYSGGGGSPLHF
.	TRBV28	.	TRBJ1-5	CASSLTGINQPQHF
.	TRBV14	.	TRBJ1-6	CASSRLGGESPLHF
.	TRBV11-2	.	TRBJ1-3	CASSLEGGGSGNTIYF
.	TRBV5-1	.	TRBJ2-5	CASSLSSGTQETQYF
.	TRBV5-1	.	TRBJ2-2	CASSLGADSSGELFF
.	TRBV5-6	TRBD1	TRBJ2-3	CASSPLQGVKSTDTQYF
.	TRBV29-1	TRBD1	TRBJ2-7	CSVYTGDYEQYF
once	TRBV7-7	.	TRBJ2-2	CASSPAGGANTGELFF
.	TRBV19	TRBD1	TRBJ2-7	CASSVRPGQGYEQYF
.	TRBV28	.	TRBJ1-2	CASSAFYGYTF
.	TRBV10-2	TRBD1	TRBJ1-4	CASSEVAGGTTNEKLFF
.	TRBV19	.	TRBJ1-5	CASSKITADSNQPQHF